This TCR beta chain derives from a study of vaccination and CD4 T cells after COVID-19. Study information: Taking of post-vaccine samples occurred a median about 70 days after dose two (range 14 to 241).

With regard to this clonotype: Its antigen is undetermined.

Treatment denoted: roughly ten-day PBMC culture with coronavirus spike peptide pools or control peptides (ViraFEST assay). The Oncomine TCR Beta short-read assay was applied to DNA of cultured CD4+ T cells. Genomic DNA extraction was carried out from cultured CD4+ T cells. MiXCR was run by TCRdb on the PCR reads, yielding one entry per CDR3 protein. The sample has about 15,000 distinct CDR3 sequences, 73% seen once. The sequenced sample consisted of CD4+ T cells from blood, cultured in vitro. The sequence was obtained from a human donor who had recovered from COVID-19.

Here the CDR3 reads CAWSVTQGAGGYTF. The CDR3, as DNA: TGTGCCTGGAGTGTCACGCAGGGAGCCGGTGGCTACACCTTC. The rearrangement links TRBV30 to TRBJ1-2, with a weak D call TRBD1 (5 bases). CDR3 size: 14 residues. V was trimmed by 0 bases and J by 7 bases, leaving 15 bases between them. CDR1 is GTSNPN and CDR2 is SVGIG in the germline V gene (reference sequence).